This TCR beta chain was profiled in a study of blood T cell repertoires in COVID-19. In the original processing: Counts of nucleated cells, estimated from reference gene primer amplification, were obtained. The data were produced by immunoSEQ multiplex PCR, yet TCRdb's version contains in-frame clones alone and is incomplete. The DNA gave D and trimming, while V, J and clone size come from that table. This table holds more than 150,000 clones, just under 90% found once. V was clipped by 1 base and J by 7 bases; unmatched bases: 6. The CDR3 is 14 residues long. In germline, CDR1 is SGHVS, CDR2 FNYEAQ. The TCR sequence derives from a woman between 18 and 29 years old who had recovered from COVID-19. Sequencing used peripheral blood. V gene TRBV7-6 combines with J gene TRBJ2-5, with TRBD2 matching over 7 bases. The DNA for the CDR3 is TGTGCCAGCAGCTTAGGCGGGGGTGCCGTGACCCAGTACTTC. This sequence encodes CASSLGGGAVTQYF.